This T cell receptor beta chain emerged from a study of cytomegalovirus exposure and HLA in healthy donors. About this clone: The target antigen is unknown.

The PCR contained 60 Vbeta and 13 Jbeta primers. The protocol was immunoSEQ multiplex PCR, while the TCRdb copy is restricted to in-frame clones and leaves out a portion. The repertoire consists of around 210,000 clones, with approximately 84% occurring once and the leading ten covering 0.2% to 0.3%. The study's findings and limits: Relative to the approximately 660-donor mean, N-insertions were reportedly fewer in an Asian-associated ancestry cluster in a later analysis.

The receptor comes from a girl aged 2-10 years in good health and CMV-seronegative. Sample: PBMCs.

The CDR3 protein is CASRLAGVETQYF. For the CDR3, the DNA is TGTGCCAGCAGACTAGCGGGGGTAGAGACCCAGTACTTC. The chain carries TRBV6-1 and TRBJ2-5; 11 bases fit TRBD2. The ends lost 6 bases at V and 4 bases at J; junction bases unmatched: 1. The CDR3 covers 13 residues. Germline assignment: CDR1 MNHNS and CDR2 SASEGT.